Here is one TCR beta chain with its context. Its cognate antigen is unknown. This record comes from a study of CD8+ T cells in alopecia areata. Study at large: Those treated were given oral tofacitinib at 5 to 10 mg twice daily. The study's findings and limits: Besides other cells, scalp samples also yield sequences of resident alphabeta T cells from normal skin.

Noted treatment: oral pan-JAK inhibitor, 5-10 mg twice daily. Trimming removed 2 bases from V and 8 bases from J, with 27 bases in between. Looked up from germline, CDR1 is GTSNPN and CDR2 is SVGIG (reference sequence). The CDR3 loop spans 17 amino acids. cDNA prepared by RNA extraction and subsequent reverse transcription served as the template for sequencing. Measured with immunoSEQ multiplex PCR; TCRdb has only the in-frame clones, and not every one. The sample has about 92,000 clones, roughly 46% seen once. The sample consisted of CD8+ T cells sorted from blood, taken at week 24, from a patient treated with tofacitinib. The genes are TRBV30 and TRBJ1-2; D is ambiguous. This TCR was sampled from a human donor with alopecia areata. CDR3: CAWSQISAGLPGEGYTF. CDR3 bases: TGTGCCTGGAGTCAAATATCCGCCGGGCTCCCGGGAGAAGGCTACACCTTC.